This T cell receptor (beta chain) came from a study of blood T cell repertoires in COVID-19. Under the authors' procedure: Researchers report that nucleated cell counts were estimated from reference gene primer amplification. Sequencing used immunoSEQ multiplex PCR; TCRdb keeps in-frame clones, though not all of them. V and J calls and clone size are as listed in that table; D and trimming were resolved from the DNA. Among roughly 84,000 clones listed, around 75% were seen once. The CDR3 length is 15 residues. Unmatched junction bases numbered 11, after V lost 8 bases and J lost 2 bases. The germline V gene encodes CDR1 SNHLY and CDR2 FYNNEI.

V is TRBV2 and J is TRBJ2-7, with 8 bases aligning to TRBD1. Sequenced material: peripheral blood. The source is a woman aged 50 to 60 with acute or convalescent COVID-19. The chain's CDR3 is CASSFDRGITYEQYF. The CDR3 DNA follows: TGTGCCAGCTCTTTTGACAGGGGTATAACCTACGAGCAGTACTTC.